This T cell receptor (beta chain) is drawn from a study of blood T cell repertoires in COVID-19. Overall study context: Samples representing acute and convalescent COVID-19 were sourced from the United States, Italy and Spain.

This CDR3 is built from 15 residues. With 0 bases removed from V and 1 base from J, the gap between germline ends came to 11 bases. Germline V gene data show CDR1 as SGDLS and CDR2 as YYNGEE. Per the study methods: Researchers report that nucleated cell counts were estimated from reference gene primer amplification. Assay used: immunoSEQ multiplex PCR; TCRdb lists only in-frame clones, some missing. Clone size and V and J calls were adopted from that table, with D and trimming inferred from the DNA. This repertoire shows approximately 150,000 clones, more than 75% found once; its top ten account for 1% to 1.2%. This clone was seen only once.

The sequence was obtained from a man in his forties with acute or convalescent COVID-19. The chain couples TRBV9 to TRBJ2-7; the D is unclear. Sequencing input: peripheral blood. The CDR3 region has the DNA TGTGCCAGCAGCGTAGGGTTGCTACCATCCTACGAGCAGTACTTC. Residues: CASSVGLLPSYEQYF.